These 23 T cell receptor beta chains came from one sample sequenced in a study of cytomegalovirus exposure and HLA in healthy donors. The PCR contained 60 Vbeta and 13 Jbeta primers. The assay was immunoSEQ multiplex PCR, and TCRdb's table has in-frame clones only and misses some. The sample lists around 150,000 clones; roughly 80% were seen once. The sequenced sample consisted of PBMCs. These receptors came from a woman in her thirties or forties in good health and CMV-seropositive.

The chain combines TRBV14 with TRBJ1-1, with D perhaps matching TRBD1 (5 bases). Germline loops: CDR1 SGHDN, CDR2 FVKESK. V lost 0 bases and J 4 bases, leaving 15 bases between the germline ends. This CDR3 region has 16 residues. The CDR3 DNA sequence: TGTGCCAGCAGCCAAGAGAAGGGGCCCCGGGCCACTGAAGCTTTCTTT. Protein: CASSQEKGPRATEAFF. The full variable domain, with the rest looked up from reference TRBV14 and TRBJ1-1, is EAGVTQFPSHSVIEKGQTVTLRCDPISGHDNLYWYRRVMGKEIKFLLHFVKESKQDESGMPNNRFLAERTGGTYSTLKVQPAELEDSGVYFCASSQEKGPRATEAFFGQGTRLTVV.

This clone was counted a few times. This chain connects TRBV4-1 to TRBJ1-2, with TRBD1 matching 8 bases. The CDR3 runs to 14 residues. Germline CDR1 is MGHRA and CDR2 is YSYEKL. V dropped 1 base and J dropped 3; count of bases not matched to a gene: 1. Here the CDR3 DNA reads TGCGCCAGCAGCCAAGTACAGGGGGACTATGGCTACACCTTC. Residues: CASSQVQGDYGYTF.

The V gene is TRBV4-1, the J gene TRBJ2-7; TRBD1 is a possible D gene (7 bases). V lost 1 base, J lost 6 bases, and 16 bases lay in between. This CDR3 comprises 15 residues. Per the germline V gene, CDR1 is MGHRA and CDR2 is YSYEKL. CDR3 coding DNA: TGCGCCAGCAGCCAAGGCCGGGAGAGGGGGCGCGAGCAGTACTTC. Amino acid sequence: CASSQGRERGREQYF.

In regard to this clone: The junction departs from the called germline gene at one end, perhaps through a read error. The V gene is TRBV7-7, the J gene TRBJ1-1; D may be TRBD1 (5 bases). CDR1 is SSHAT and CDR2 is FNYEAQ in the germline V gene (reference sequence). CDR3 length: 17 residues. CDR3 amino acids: CASSLGVTGGWVAEAFF. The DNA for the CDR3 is TGTGCTAGCAGCTTAGGGGTAACAGGCGGTTGGGTAGCTGAAGCTTTCTTT.

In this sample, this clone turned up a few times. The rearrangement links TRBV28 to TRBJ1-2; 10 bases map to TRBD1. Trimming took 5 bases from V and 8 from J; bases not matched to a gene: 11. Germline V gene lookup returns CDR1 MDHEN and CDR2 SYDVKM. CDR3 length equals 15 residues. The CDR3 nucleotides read TGTGCCAGCAGTACGCCGACAGGGGGCTCGTTCGGCTACACCTTC. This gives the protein CASSTPTGGSFGYTF.

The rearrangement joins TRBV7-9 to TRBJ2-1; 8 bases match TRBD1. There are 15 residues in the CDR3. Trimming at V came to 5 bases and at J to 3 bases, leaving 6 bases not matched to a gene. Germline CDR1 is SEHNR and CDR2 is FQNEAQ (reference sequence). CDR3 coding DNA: TGTGCCAGCAGCCACACAGGGGGGAACTACAATGAGCAGTTCTTC. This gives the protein CASSHTGGNYNEQFF.

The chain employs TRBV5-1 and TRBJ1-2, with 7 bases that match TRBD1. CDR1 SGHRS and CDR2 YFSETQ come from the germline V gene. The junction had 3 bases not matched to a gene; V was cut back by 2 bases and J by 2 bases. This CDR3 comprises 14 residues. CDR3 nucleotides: TGCGCCAGCAGCTTCAAAGGGGGCAACTATGGCTACACCTTC. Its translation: CASSFKGGNYGYTF.

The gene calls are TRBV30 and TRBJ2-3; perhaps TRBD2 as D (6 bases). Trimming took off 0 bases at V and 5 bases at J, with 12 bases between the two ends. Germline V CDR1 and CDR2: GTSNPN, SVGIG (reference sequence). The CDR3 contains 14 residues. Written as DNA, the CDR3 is TGTGCCTGGAGTGTAGGGTCGCGGGGAGATACGCAGTATTTT. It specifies CAWSVGSRGDTQYF.

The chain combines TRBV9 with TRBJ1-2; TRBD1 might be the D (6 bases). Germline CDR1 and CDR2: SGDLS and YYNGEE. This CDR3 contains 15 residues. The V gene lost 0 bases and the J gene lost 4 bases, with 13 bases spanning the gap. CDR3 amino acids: CASSVVSQGFYGYTF. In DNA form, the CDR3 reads TGTGCCAGCAGCGTAGTTTCACAGGGCTTCTATGGCTACACCTTC.

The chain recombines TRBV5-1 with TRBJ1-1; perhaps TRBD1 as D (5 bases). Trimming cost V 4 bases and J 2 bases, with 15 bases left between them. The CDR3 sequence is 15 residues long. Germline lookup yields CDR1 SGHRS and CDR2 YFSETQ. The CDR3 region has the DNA TGCGCCAGCAGCGTTACAGGAACAGGAAACACTGAAGCTTTCTTT. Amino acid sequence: CASSVTGTGNTEAFF.

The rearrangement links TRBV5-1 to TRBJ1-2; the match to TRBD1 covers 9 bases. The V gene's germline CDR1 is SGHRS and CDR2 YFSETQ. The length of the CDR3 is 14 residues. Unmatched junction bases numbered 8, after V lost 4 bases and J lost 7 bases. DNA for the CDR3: TGCGCCAGCAGCCCGGGACAGGGTTTTTGTGGCTACACCTTC. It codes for CASSPGQGFCGYTF.

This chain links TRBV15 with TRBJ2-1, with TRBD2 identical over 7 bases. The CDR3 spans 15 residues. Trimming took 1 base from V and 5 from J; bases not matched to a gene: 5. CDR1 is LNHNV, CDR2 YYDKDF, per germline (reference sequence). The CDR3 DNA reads TGTGCCACCAGCAGAGTCTCTAGCGGAAACAATGAGCAGTTCTTC. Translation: CATSRVSSGNNEQFF.

CDR3 sequence: CASSGQGLSEQYF. The CDR3 DNA reads as TGTGCCAGCAGCGGGCAGGGGCTCTCCGAGCAGTACTTC. This chain joins TRBV28 and TRBJ2-7, with a possible D match to TRBD1 (6 bases). Germline values: CDR1 MDHEN, CDR2 SYDVKM. V lost 6 bases and J lost 6, with 15 bases in between. The CDR3 is 13 residues long.

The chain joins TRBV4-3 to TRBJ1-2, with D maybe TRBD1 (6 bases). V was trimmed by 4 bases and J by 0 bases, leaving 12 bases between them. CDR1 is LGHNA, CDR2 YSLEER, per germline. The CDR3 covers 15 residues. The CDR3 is CASSREDSPNYGYTF. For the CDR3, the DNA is TGCGCCAGCAGCCGCGAGGACAGCCCTAACTATGGCTACACCTTC.

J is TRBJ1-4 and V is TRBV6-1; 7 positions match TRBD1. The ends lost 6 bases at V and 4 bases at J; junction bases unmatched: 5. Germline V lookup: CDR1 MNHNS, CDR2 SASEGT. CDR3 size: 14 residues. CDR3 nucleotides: TGTGCCAGCAGACGACAGGGAAATAATGAAAAACTGTTTTTT. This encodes CASRRQGNNEKLFF.

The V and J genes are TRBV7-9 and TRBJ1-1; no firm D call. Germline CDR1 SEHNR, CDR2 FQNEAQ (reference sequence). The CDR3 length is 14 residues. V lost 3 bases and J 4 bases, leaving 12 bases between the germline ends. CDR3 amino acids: CASSLNQESTEAFF. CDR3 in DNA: TGTGCCAGCAGCTTGAATCAGGAATCCACTGAAGCTTTCTTT.

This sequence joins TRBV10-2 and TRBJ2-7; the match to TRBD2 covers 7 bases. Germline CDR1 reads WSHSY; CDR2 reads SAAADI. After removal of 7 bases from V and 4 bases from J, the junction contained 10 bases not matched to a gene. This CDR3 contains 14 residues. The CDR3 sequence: CASNIRGLQYEQYF. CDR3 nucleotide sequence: TGCGCCAGCAATATACGGGGACTACAATACGAGCAGTACTTC.

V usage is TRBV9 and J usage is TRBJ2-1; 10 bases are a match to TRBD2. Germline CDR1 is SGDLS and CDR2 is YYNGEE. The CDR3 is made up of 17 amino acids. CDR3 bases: TGTGTCACCCCGGGACTAGCGACCTGGTTAGACTACAATGAGCAGTTCTTC. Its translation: CVTPGLATWLDYNEQFF.

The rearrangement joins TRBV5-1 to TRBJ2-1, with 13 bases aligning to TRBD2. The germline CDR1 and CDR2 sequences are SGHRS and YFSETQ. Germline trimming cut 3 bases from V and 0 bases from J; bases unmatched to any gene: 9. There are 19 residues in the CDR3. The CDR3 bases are TGCGCCAGCAGCTCCCCCCCGGGACTAGCGGGACGCTCCTACAATGAGCAGTTCTTC. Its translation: CASSSPPGLAGRSYNEQFF.

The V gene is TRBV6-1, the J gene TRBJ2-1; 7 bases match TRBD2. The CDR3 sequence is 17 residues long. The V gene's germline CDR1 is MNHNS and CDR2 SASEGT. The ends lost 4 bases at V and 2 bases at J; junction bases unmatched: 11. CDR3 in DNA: TGTGCCAGCAGTGTCCCCTCTAGCGGTCTTACCTACAATGAGCAGTTCTTC. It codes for CASSVPSSGLTYNEQFF.

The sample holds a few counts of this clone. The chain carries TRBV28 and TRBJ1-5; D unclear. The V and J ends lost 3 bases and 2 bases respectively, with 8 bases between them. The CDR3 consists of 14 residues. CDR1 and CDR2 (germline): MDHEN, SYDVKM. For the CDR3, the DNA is TGTGCCAGCAGTTTGGTCCGAGGCAATCAGCCCCAGCATTTT. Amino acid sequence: CASSLVRGNQPQHF.

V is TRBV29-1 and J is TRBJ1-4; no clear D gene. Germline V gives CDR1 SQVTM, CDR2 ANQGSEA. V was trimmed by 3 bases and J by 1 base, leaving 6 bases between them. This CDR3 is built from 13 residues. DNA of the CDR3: TGCAGCGTTGAGAGAGGAACTAATGAAAAACTGTTTTTT. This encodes CSVERGTNEKLFF.

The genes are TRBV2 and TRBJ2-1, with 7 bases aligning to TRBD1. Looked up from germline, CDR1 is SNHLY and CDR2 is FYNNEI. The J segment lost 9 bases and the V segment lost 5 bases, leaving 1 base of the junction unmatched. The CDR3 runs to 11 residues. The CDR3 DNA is TGTGCCAGCAGTCAGGGGGTTGAGCAGTTCTTC. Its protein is CASSQGVEQFF. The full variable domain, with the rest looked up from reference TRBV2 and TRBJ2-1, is EPEVTQTPSHQVTQMGQEVILRCVPISNHLYFYWYRQILGQKVEFLVSFYNNEISEKSEIFDDQFSVERPDGSNFTLKIRSTKLEDSAMYFCASSQGVEQFFGPGTRLTVL.